Described below is a single T cell receptor (beta chain) sequence and its context. Its antigen remains undetermined. Base-call qualities are not available, and no considerably larger clone is one nucleotide away. The data belong to a study of siplizumab effects on memory and regulatory T cells (dated by TCRdb to the late 2010s). With respect to the entire study: The effect of the anti-CD2 antibody siplizumab on alloreactive T-cell subsets was examined in allogeneic mixed lymphocyte reactions constructed from human PBMCs.

General study outcomes and caveats: The suppressive function of proliferating Tregs from siplizumab cultures was not functionally confirmed. Siplizumab significantly lowered the cumulative frequency of alloreactive sequences that could be traced to unstimulated CD4+ memory T cells. Unstimulated naive T cells appeared to be more diverse than memory T cells, and naive cells seemed to make a substantial contribution to the alloresponse. A naive or memory phenotype could not be assigned to roughly 80-95% of proliferating CD4+ or CD8+ clones. Sequences below about 10^-5 frequency were poorly captured, so only a minor fraction of alloreactive clones could be mapped to unstimulated subsets. In reactions with siplizumab, an average of approximately 69% of mappable alloreactive CD4+ clones were Treg-derived, compared with around 28% in control reactions.

The library was prepared using the immunoSEQ multiplex PCR assay. The deep sequencing platform assayed about 90,000 TCR templates per sample. Genomic DNA extracted from sorted T cells was used for TCRbeta CDR3 sequencing. Concerning the study's data processing: Clonal analysis of TCRbeta CDR3 data was done in the R programming language. Unstimulated samples were compared with post-reaction CFSE-low samples to define alloreactive CD4+ and CD8+ clones. Regulatory or non-regulatory origin of alloreactive CD4+ clones was assigned by matching sequences to the sorted unstimulated Treg and non-Treg repertoires. The table comes from immuneACCESS by way of TCRdb, which keeps in-frame sequences with V and J called. Part of the clones is missing from these tables; in studies checked, under half for an unresolved V gene and the rest for unknown reasons. That table supplies the V and J calls and clone size; D and trimming were determined from the DNA. In all, the sample holds approximately 94,000 clones, and 80% to 95% of those were seen once. Over 5% of the sample belongs to the ten largest clones.

As encoded in the germline V gene, CDR1 is SGHAT while CDR2 is FQNNGV. The V end loses 0 bases and the J end loses 5 bases, and a stretch of 13 bases separates them. Measured from the cysteine to the phenylalanine, the CDR3 is 15 residues long. The retained sequence is limited to the CDR3, 45 bases, with the frame set at the first base. TCRbeta CDR3 sequencing was performed on sorted unstimulated T cells and on proliferating T cells recovered from mixed lymphocyte reactions. Fresh whole blood from roughly 10 HLA-typed healthy donors was used to isolate PBMCs. The rearrangement joined TRBV11-2 to TRBJ2-5; TRBD2 is a weak D gene call, 6 bases matching. The sequence was obtained from a human donor in good health. The sequencing sample was made of CD8+ T cells sorted from blood. The DNA sequence follows: TGTGCCAGCAGCTTAGAAGGACGGGGGTGGGAGACCCAGTACTTC. Its product reads: CASSLEGRGWETQYF.